Sequencing of this T cell receptor beta chain was carried out in a study of post-analysis software for immune sequencing data. Across the whole study: Relapsing-remitting, secondary progressive and progressive-relapsing multiple sclerosis courses were included. The study's findings and limits: Compared against controls, patients with multiple sclerosis displayed significantly lower normalized Chao1 diversity. Compared with controls, patients had more of five TRBV segments, including TRBV5-6, TRBV5-1 and TRBV20-1. Samples from one preparation batch, clustered by F measure, grouped strongly together.

V dropped 6 bases and J dropped 2 bases, with 22 bases sitting between them. The CDR3 is 17 residues long. CDR1 is SEHNR, CDR2 FQNEAQ, per germline (reference sequence). The TCR beta cDNA libraries carried unique molecular identifiers. cDNA molecules numbering approximately 500,000 came from roughly 1.1 to 9.2 million T cells. TCRdb redid the calling of the PCR reads with MiXCR, one entry per CDR3 protein. The sample yields roughly 580,000 distinct CDR3 sequences, roughly two fifths seen once. As concerns this clonotype: Its antigen is not identified.

V usage is TRBV7-9 and J usage is TRBJ2-5, with D possibly being TRBD2 (7 bases). This receptor was taken from a girl aged 10-17 years with multiple sclerosis. Sequencing used blood. CDR3 residues: CASSSPGGRRRQETQYF. The CDR3 region has the DNA TGTGCCAGCAGTTCACCGGGGGGCAGGAGGAGACAAGAGACCCAGTACTTC.